This T cell receptor (beta chain) was identified in a study of CD8+CD57+ T cells in acquired aplastic anemia. Study overall: Roughly 3.1 ug was the average amount of DNA from sorted CD4+ and CD8+ cells. Healthy donors yielded some 10 million CD4+ cell reads on average.

The germline V gene has CDR1 SGHTA and CDR2 FQGNSA. The CDR3 has 16 amino acids. Trimming shortened V by 2 bases and J by 7 bases, and 20 bases separated the two germline ends. As regards this clonotype: Its antigen is unidentified.

Overall study results and limits: Twenty-nine was the count of CD8+ CDR3 sequences that patients shared with controls.

The TCR beta profiling, which covered VDJ combination and CDR3 sequence, was carried out using genomic DNA as the template. TCRdb itself ran the reads through MiXCR, one entry per CDR3 protein. The sample has hundreds of thousands of distinct CDR3 sequences, just under 70% seen once. This chain connects TRBV7-2 to TRBJ1-1; D might be TRBD1 (5 bases). This TCR was sampled from a human donor in good health, serving as a control. The sample was sorted CD4+, CD8+, or CD8+CD57+ T cells (not recorded which) from PBMCs. In DNA form, the CDR3 reads TGTGCCAGCAGCTTAACAGCGGGGCTTCAAGGCGGTGAAGCTTTCTTT. Its protein product is CASSLTAGLQGGEAFF.